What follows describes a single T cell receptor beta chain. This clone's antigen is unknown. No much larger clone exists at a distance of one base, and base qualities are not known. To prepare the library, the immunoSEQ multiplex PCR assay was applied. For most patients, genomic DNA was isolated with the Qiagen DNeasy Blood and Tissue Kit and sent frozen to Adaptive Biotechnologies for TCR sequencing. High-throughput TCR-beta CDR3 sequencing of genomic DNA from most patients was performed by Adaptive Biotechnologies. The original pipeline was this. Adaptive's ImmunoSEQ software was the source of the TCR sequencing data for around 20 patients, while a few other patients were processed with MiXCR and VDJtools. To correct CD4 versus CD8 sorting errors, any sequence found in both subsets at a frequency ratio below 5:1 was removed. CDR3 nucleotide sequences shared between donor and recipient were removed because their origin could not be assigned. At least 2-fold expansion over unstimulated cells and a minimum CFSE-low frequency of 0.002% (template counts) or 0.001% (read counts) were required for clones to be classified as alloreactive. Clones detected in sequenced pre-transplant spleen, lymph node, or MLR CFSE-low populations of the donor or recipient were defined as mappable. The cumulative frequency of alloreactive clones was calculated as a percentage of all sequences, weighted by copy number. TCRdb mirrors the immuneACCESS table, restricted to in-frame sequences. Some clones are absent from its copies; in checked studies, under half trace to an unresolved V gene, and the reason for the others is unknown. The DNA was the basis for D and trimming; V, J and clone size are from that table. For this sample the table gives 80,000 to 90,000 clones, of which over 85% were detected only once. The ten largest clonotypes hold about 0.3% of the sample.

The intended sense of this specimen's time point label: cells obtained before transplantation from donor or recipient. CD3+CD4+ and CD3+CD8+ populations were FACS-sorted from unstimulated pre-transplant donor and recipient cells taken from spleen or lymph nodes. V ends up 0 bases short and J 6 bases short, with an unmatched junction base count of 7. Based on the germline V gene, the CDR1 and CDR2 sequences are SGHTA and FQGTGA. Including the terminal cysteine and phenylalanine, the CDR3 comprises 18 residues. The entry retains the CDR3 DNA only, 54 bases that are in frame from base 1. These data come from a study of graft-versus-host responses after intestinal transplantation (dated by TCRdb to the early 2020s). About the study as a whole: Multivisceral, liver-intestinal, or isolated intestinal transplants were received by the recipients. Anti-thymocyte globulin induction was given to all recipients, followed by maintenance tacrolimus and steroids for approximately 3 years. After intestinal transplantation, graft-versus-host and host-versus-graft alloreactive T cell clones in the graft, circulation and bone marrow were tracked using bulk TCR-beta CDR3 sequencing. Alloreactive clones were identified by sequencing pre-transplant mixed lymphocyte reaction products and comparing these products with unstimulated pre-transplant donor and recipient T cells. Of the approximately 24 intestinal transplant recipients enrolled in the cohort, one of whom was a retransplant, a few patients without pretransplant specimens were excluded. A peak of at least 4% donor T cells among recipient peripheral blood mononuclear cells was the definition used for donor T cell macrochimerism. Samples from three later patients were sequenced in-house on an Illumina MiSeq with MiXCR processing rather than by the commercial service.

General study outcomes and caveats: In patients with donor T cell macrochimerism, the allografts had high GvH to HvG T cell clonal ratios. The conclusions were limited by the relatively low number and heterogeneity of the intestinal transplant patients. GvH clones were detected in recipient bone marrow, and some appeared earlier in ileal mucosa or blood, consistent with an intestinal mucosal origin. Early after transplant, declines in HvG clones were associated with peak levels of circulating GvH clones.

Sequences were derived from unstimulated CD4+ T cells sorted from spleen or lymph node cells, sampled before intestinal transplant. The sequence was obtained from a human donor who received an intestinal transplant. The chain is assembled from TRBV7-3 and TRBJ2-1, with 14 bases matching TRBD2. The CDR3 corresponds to CASSLTGTSGSLRNEQFF. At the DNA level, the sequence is TGTGCCAGCAGCTTAACGGGGACTAGCGGGAGTCTTCGCAATGAGCAGTTCTTC.